This TCR beta chain emerged from a study of cytomegalovirus exposure and HLA in healthy donors. Study-level points and caveats: Most observed TCR sequences were rare, whereas some public TCRs were detected in many donors.

As for this clone: Its antigen remains unidentified.

The PCR had 60 Vbeta and 13 Jbeta primers. Generated by immunoSEQ multiplex PCR, the TCRdb table keeps only in-frame clones and is missing some. Among 200,000 to 300,000 clones listed, around 78% were seen once. This TCR derives from a boy aged 5 to 17 in good health and CMV-seronegative. Input material: PBMCs.

CDR3 in amino acids: CASSVRDRGGNEQFF. The CDR3 DNA is TGTGCCAGCAGCGTCCGGGACAGGGGGGGGAATGAGCAGTTCTTC. This chain uses TRBV9 with TRBJ2-1, with TRBD1 matching over 11 bases. The CDR3 length is 15 residues. V was clipped by 2 bases and J by 7 bases; unmatched bases: 5. CDR1 and CDR2 from the germline V gene are SGDLS and YYNGEE.